This T cell receptor beta chain is drawn from a study of OX40 agonist ivuxolimab in advanced cancers. Study at large: The mean age was approximately 60 years, ranging from about 20 to 90, with under 90% of participants male.

Libraries were prepared by immunoSEQ multiplex PCR; TCRdb keeps only in-frame clonotypes and omits some of them. The table shows some 74,000 clones, with approximately 91% occurring only once. CDR1 and CDR2 from the germline V gene are KGHSH and LQKENI. The CDR3 runs 11 residues. Trimming stripped 3 bases from V and 10 bases from J, with 7 bases between. The chain combines TRBV18 with TRBJ2-1, with D perhaps matching TRBD1 (5 bases). The sample consisted of CD4+ or CD8+ T cells sorted from blood, taken in a trial of the OX40 agonist ivuxolimab. The TCR sequence derives from an adult with an advanced solid tumor such as melanoma, head and neck, liver or kidney cancer. The CDR3 DNA reads TGTGCCAGCTCACCCAACAGGGAGCAGTTCTTC. Translating gives CASSPNREQFF.